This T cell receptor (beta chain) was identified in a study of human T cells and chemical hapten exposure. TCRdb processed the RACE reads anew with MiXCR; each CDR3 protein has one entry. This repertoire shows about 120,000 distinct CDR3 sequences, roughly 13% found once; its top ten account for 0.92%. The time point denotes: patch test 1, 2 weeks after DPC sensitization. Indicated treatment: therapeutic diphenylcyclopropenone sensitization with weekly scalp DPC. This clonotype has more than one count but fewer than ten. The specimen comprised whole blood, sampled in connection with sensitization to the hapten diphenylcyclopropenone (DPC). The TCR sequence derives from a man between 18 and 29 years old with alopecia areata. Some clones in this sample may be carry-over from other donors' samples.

The CDR3 coding sequence is TGTGCCAGCAGTGGGACTAGCGCGATTAATGAGCAGTTCTTC. Encoded protein: CASSGTSAINEQFF. This rearrangement joins TRBV28 to TRBJ2-1, with 10 bases aligning to TRBD2. The CDR3 covers 14 residues. V gave up 5 bases and J gave up 7 bases; unmatched junction bases: 5. Germline loops: CDR1 MDHEN, CDR2 SYDVKM.